This TCR beta chain emerged from a study of T cell clonotyping in hematopoietic cell transplantation. The V and J ends lost 0 bases and 0 bases respectively, with 8 bases between them. The germline V gene has CDR1 LGHNA and CDR2 YSLEER. CDR3 length: 16 residues. Regarding this clone: Antigen unknown.

General observations from the study: Recipient TCR diversity dropped after transplant; expanded clonotypes rose from day 30 to 180. Broader posttransplant TCR repertoire diversity was predicted by graft donor and pretransplant recipient Inverse Simpson Index values. Few recipient clonotypes overlapped donors; over 95% were de novo at given depth.

Libraries were prepared by immunoSEQ multiplex PCR; TCRdb keeps only in-frame clonotypes and omits some of them. The sample lists roughly 42,000 clones, 94% seen once, with about 0.81% in the top ten. Sequencing was carried out using peripheral blood mononuclear cells. This TCR derives from a woman in her fifties or sixties in good health. Some clones in this sample may be carry-over from other donors' samples. The V call is TRBV4-3, the J call TRBJ1-4; D may be TRBD1 (5 bases). The CDR3 nucleotides are TGCGCCAGCAGCCAAGATGTGGGGGCAACTAATGAAAAACTGTTTTTT. Residues: CASSQDVGATNEKLFF.